The entry below gives a single T cell receptor beta chain sequence along with its context. Noted time point: pretreatment peripheral blood. Measured with immunoSEQ multiplex PCR; TCRdb has only the in-frame clones, and not every one. The sample lists about 88,000 clones, around 92% seen once, with 0.85% to 1% in the top ten. The CDR3 covers 15 residues. Germline assignment: CDR1 MNHNY and CDR2 SVGAGI (reference sequence). V was pared by 5 bases and J by 5 bases, with 18 bases between. This sample was taken from a study of PD-L1 blockade in urothelial cancer. The sample in question was PBMCs, obtained around atezolizumab (anti-PD-L1) treatment. The clonotype originates from a woman older than 75 with urothelial cancer. The rearrangement joins TRBV6-6 to TRBJ1-1, with D perhaps matching TRBD1 (6 bases). The CDR3 loop is CASSPRGGGGTEAFF. The CDR3 DNA reads TGTGCCAGCAGTCCCCGGGGAGGGGGTGGTACTGAAGCTTTCTTT.